The clone carrying this T cell receptor (beta chain) has a count of ten or more. The sample belongs to a study of T cells in Graves' hyperthyroidism and ophthalmopathy. CDR1 is SGHAT, CDR2 FQNNGV, per germline. The CDR3 consists of 13 residues. Trimming removed 4 bases at V and 6 bases at J, with 13 bases between. The CDR3 regions of TCR beta were amplified from RNA transcripts. First-round RT-PCR with HTBI primers amplified the TCR CDR3 region. TCRdb independently ran MiXCR on the multiplex PCR reads; one entry per CDR3 protein. The sample includes 400,000 or so distinct CDR3 sequences, over 13% of them seen just once. Ophthalmopathy cases scored 3 or more on the Clinical Activity Score and 4 or more on NOSPECS grade, with duration below 3 months. Exclusion of patients followed from uncontrolled infection, other autoimmune disease, pregnancy or lactation. The authors took PBMCs from about 9.5 ml fresh peripheral blood.

The gene calls are TRBV11-2 and TRBJ2-7, with D possibly matching TRBD2 (6 bases). The specimen was blood. The source of this sequence is a man between 45 and 60 years old with Graves' ophthalmopathy. The CDR3: CASSYEGLSEQYF. The CDR3 DNA follows: TGTGCCAGCAGCTACGAGGGACTCTCCGAGCAGTACTTC.